The 5 T cell receptor beta chains below come from one sample, sequenced in a study of blood T cell repertoires in COVID-19. TCRdb's copy holds only in-frame clones and misses some; the assay was immunoSEQ multiplex PCR. Of 250,000 or so clones in the sample, roughly nine tenths were seen once. The sequenced sample consisted of peripheral blood. These receptor sequences come from a woman in her thirties or forties who had recovered from COVID-19.

The V call is TRBV10-2, the J call TRBJ2-5; 7 bases align to TRBD1. Germline V gives CDR1 WSHSY, CDR2 SAAADI. CDR3 length: 14 residues. V gave up 5 bases and J gave up 5 bases; unmatched junction bases: 8. CDR3 sequence: CASSKGAVVETQYF. The CDR3 DNA reads as TGCGCCAGCAGTAAGGGGGCCGTAGTGGAGACCCAGTACTTC.

In its sample, this clone was seen once. This chain connects TRBV18 to TRBJ2-2; 9 positions match TRBD2. Germline V gives CDR1 KGHSH, CDR2 LQKENI. The junction had 5 bases not matched to a gene; V was cut back by 4 bases and J by 2 bases. The CDR3 runs to 16 residues. CDR3 DNA: TGTGCCAGCTCACTCCATAGCGGGAGAAACACCGGGGAGCTGTTTTTT. Its translation is CASSLHSGRNTGELFF.

This chain uses TRBV5-1 with TRBJ2-2, with D maybe TRBD1 (5 bases). Trimming left V 4 bases short and J 3 bases short, with 13 bases between. The CDR3 is 15 residues long. From germline, CDR1 is SGHRS and CDR2 YFSETQ. The CDR3 here is CASSSQGRHTGELFF. CDR3 bases: TGCGCCAGCAGCAGTCAGGGCCGACACACCGGGGAGCTGTTTTTT.

The DNA for the CDR3 is TGTGCCAGCAGCCAAGAGTCGCGGGGGGGCGGCACAGATACGCAGTATTTT. Residues: CASSQESRGGGTDTQYF. The V call is TRBV4-2, the J call TRBJ2-3; TRBD2 matches 9 bases. The CDR3 is 17 residues long. Germline trimming cut 0 bases from V and 1 base from J; bases unmatched to any gene: 5. The V gene's germline CDR1 is LGHNA and CDR2 YNFKEQ.

The chain employs TRBV27 and TRBJ2-3; TRBD2 aligns across 8 bases. V dropped 3 bases and J dropped 2; count of bases not matched to a gene: 4. Germline V gives CDR1 MNHEY, CDR2 SMNVEV (reference sequence). The CDR3 runs to 15 residues. CDR3 sequence: CASSFAGGATDTQYF. The CDR3, as DNA: TGTGCCAGCAGTTTTGCGGGGGGAGCCACAGATACGCAGTATTTT.